These T cell receptor beta chains were read from a single sample in a study of blood T cell repertoires in COVID-19. Sequencing used immunoSEQ multiplex PCR; TCRdb keeps in-frame clones, though not all of them. The sample comprises 200,000 to 250,000 clones, 92% of which are singletons, and approximately 0.77% rests with the top ten. Input material: peripheral blood. These receptors were collected from a man aged 55 to 70 with COVID-19, enrolled during active disease. The CDR3 runs from the conserved cysteine through the conserved F or W. A D gene is named only where the DNA matches it firmly. Some rows have no size entry. The others give once, few or many, or a class for an expanded clone.

abundance,v_gene,d_gene,j_gene,CDR3aa,CDR3nt
once,TRBV4-3,NA,TRBJ1-6,CASSQAMLPEPLHF,TGCGCCAGCAGCCAAGCGATGCTGCCCGAGCCCCTCCACTTT
few,TRBV18,TRBD2,TRBJ2-1,CASSPGLAGGNEQFF,TGTGCCAGCTCACCGGGACTAGCGGGAGGGAATGAGCAGTTCTTC
NA,TRBV19,TRBD1,TRBJ2-3,CASTTGAGTDTQYF,TGTGCCAGCACAACAGGGGCTGGCACAGATACGCAGTATTTT
once,TRBV5-1,NA,TRBJ1-4,CASSLDLSRNEKLFF,TGCGCCAGCAGCTTGGATTTGTCCAGGAACGAAAAACTGTTTTTT
NA,TRBV19,NA,TRBJ1-1,CASRSYTNTEAFF,TGTGCCAGTAGGTCTTACACAAACACTGAAGCTTTCTTT
NA,TRBV7-2,TRBD2,TRBJ2-2,CASSLTLAATGELFF,TGTGCCAGCAGCTTAACCCTAGCGGCTACCGGGGAGCTGTTTTTT
NA,TRBV6-5,NA,TRBJ2-7,CASSAPGVYEQYF,TGTGCCAGCAGCGCCCCGGGGGTCTACGAGCAGTACTTC
NA,TRBV4-3,TRBD1,TRBJ2-7,CASSQVGAGTGYEQYF,TGCGCCAGCAGCCAAGTGGGGGCCGGGACAGGATACGAGCAGTACTTC
NA,TRBV19,NA,TRBJ1-2,CASSTQGRYENGYTF,TGTGCCAGTAGCACGCAGGGAAGGTACGAAAATGGCTACACCTTC
NA,TRBV4-1,NA,TRBJ2-2,CASSQDRGLGRSGELFF,TGCGCCAGCAGCCAAGATAGAGGCCTTGGGAGAAGCGGGGAGCTGTTTTTT
NA,TRBV18,NA,TRBJ1-2,CASSPPAQPYGYTF,TGTGCCAGCTCACCACCCGCACAGCCCTATGGCTACACCTTC
NA,TRBV28,NA,TRBJ1-5,CATPPTVNQPQHF,TGTGCCACCCCACCGACAGTCAATCAGCCCCAGCATTTT
NA,TRBV4-1,TRBD1,TRBJ2-2,CASHPLGQGESGELFF,TGCGCCAGCCACCCCCTGGGACAGGGGGAGTCCGGGGAGCTGTTTTTT
NA,TRBV19,NA,TRBJ1-5,CASSEGVGNQPQHF,TGTGCCAGTAGTGAAGGGGTAGGCAATCAGCCCCAGCATTTT
few,TRBV7-9,NA,TRBJ1-6,CASSLQWNSPLHF,TGTGCCAGCAGCTTGCAGTGGAATTCACCCCTCCACTTT
NA,TRBV5-6,TRBD2,TRBJ2-7,CASRTSGVSYEQYF,TGTGCCAGCAGGACTAGCGGGGTGTCTTACGAGCAGTACTTC
NA,TRBV7-2,TRBD2,TRBJ2-3,CASSLLLAGGVGTDTQYF,TGTGCCAGCAGCTTATTACTAGCGGGAGGGGTCGGCACAGATACGCAGTATTTT
NA,TRBV12-3/TRBV12-4,TRBD1,TRBJ1-2,CASRGQEYYGYTF,TGTGCCAGCAGGGGACAGGAGTACTATGGCTACACCTTC
NA,TRBV10-2,NA,TRBJ1-1,CASSVPGVSTEAFF,TGCGCCAGCAGTGTTCCGGGAGTGAGCACTGAAGCTTTCTTT
NA,TRBV30,TRBD1,TRBJ1-1,CAWSVSRTGPGRTEAFF,TGTGCCTGGAGTGTAAGTCGGACAGGGCCGGGTCGGACTGAAGCTTTCTTT
NA,TRBV5-1,NA,TRBJ1-1,CASSRGGEENTEAFF,TGCGCCAGCAGTCGAGGGGGGGAAGAGAACACTGAAGCTTTCTTT
NA,TRBV7-2,NA,TRBJ2-7,CASSLDSPRKQYF,TGTGCCAGCAGCTTAGACTCTCCGAGGAAGCAGTACTTC
NA,TRBV4-1,TRBD2,TRBJ2-7,CASSQAASPGGVSSYEQYF,TGCGCCAGCAGCCAAGCCGCCTCCCCCGGGGGGGTGAGCTCCTACGAGCAGTACTTC
NA,TRBV2,TRBD1,TRBJ2-7,CASSQDRDEQYF,TGTGCCAGCAGCCAGGACAGGGACGAGCAGTACTTC
NA,TRBV18,NA,TRBJ1-5,CASSPGGGDRLHQPQHF,TGTGCCAGCTCACCAGGGGGCGGCGATCGCTTGCATCAGCCCCAGCATTTT
NA,TRBV27,NA,TRBJ2-1,CASSSAKGLNEQFF,TGTGCCAGCAGTTCTGCCAAGGGGCTCAATGAGCAGTTCTTC
NA,TRBV25-1,NA,TRBJ1-1,CASRGGAGIVNTEAFF,TGTGCCAGCCGAGGTGGAGCAGGGATAGTGAACACTGAAGCTTTCTTT
NA,TRBV19,TRBD1,TRBJ1-3,CASSIGRGPGNTIYF,TGTGCCAGTAGTATAGGCAGGGGGCCTGGAAACACCATATATTTT
NA,TRBV4-1,NA,TRBJ1-5,CASSQDGSGIGRPQHF,TGCGCCAGCAGCCAAGACGGTTCAGGCATCGGCCGGCCCCAGCATTTT
NA,TRBV24-1,TRBD1,TRBJ2-3,CATSDPRGLQADTQYF,TGTGCCACCAGTGACCCTAGGGGGCTCCAGGCAGATACGCAGTATTTT
NA,TRBV6-1,TRBD2,TRBJ2-1,CASSVAGGHNEQFF,TGTGCCAGCAGTGTAGCGGGGGGTCACAATGAGCAGTTCTTC
NA,TRBV5-1,TRBD1,TRBJ1-4,CASSLEGTGDEKLFF,TGCGCCAGCAGCTTGGAAGGGACAGGGGATGAAAAACTGTTTTTT
NA,TRBV5-1,NA,TRBJ1-2,CASSSGTEGYTF,TGCGCCAGCAGCTCGGGAACGGAGGGCTACACCTTC
NA,TRBV28,NA,TRBJ1-2,CASSLEGGYTF,TGTGCCAGCAGTTTGGAGGGAGGCTACACCTTC
NA,TRBV12-3/TRBV12-4,TRBD1,TRBJ1-2,CASSYTGDYGYTF,TGTGCCAGCAGTTATACAGGGGATTATGGCTACACCTTC
NA,TRBV4-1,TRBD2,TRBJ2-7,CASSRKFPSGRTEEQYF,TGCGCCAGCAGCCGTAAGTTCCCTAGCGGGAGGACGGAAGAGCAGTACTTC
NA,TRBV7-2,NA,TRBJ1-1,CASSYIPGGADTEAFF,TGTGCCAGCAGCTACATCCCGGGGGGTGCGGACACTGAAGCTTTCTTT
NA,TRBV7-3,TRBD2,TRBJ2-3,CASSLGLAGAQDTQYF,TGTGCCAGCAGCCTGGGACTAGCGGGGGCGCAAGATACGCAGTATTTT
NA,TRBV28,NA,TRBJ1-1,CASRIKGHEAFF,TGTGCCAGCCGTATTAAGGGACACGAAGCTTTCTTT
NA,TRBV29-1,NA,TRBJ1-5,CSVRQGSNQPQHF,TGCAGCGTGAGGCAGGGAAGCAATCAGCCCCAGCATTTT
NA,TRBV27,NA,TRBJ2-1,CASSLRVAYNEQFF,TGTGCCAGCAGTTTACGGGTGGCCTACAATGAGCAGTTCTTC